This TCR beta chain was retrieved from a study of blood T cell repertoires in COVID-19. As handled by the study authors: Scientists estimated how many nucleated cells there were by amplifying reference gene primers. The protocol was immunoSEQ multiplex PCR, while the TCRdb copy is restricted to in-frame clones and leaves out a portion. V and J calls and clone size come straight from that table; D and trimming were deduced from the DNA. The repertoire includes tens of thousands of clones, around 80% of them detected once, and about 25% sits in the top ten. The CDR3 sequence is 16 residues long. V lost 0 bases, J lost 6 bases, and 9 bases stayed unmatched. Germline lookup yields CDR1 SGDLS and CDR2 YYNGEE.

The sequence was collected from a man aged 60-69 years with acute or convalescent COVID-19. Sequences were obtained from peripheral blood. V gene TRBV9 combines with J gene TRBJ2-7; TRBD2 agrees at 10 bases. DNA of the CDR3: TGTGCCAGCAGCGTAGGTAGCGGGGGGCCGACTACCGAGCAGTACTTC. The encoded protein is CASSVGSGGPTTEQYF.